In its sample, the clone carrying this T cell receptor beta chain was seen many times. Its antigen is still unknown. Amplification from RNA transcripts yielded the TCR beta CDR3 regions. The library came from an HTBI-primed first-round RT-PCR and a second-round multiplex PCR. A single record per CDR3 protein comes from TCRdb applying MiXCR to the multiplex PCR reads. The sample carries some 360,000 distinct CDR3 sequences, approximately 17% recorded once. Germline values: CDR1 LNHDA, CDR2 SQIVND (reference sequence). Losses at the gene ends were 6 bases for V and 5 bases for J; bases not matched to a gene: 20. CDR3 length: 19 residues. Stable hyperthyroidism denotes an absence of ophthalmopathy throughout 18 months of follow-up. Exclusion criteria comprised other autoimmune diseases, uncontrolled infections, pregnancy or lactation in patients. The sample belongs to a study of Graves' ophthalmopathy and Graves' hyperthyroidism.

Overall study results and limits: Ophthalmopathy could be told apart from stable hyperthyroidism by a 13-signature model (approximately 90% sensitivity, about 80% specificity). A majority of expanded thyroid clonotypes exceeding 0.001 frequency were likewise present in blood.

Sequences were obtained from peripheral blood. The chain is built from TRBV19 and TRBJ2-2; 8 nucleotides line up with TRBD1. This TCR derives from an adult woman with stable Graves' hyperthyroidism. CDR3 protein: CASSPNSPRGTGRTGELFF. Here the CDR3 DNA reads TGTGCCAGTAGCCCTAATTCCCCTCGGGGGACAGGAAGGACCGGGGAGCTGTTTTTT.